Listed here is a single T cell receptor beta chain. Germline loops: CDR1 SQVTM, CDR2 ANQGSEA. This CDR3 spans 12 amino acids. The V end lost 2 bases, the J end lost 0 bases, and 4 bases lay between the germline ends. The data derive from a study of blood T cell repertoires in COVID-19. Study overall: There were acute and convalescent COVID-19 samples, and they came from the United States, Italy and Spain. T cells, B-cell-depleted T cells, or PBMCs supplied cDNA or gDNA.

Source study methods: Reference gene primer amplification gave estimated nucleated cell counts. Repertoires were generated with immunoSEQ multiplex PCR, while TCRdb's copy carries only in-frame clones and drops some. That table supplies the V and J calls and clone size; D and trimming were determined from the DNA. The sample yields approximately 28,000 clones, roughly 78% seen once. The clonotype originates from a boy under 10 years old with active or convalescent COVID-19. This rearrangement joins TRBV29-1 to TRBJ1-1; D unresolved. Material for sequencing was peripheral blood. The CDR3, as DNA: TGCAGCGTTGAACGGTTGAACACTGAAGCTTTCTTT. Amino acids: CSVERLNTEAFF. The variable domain in full, completed from reference TRBV29-1 and TRBJ1-1, reads SAVISQKPSRDICQRGTSLTIQCQVDSQVTMMFWYRQQPGQSLTLIATANQGSEATYESGFVIDKFPISRPNLTFSTLTVSNMSPEDSSIYLCSVERLNTEAFFGQGTRLTVV.